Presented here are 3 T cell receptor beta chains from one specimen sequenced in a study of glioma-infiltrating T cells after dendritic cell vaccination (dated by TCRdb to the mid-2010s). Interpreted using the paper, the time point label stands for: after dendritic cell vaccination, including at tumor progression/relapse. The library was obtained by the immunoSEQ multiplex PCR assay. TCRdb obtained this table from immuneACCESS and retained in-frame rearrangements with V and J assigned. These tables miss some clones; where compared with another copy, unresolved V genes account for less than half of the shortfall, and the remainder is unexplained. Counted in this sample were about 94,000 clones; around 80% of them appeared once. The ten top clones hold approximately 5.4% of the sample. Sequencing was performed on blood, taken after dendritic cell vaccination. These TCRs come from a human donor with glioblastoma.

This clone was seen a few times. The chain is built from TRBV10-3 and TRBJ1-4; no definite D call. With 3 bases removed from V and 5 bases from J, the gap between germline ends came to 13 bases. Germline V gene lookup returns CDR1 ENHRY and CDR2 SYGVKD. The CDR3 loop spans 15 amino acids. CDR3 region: CAISDPGEGNEKLFF. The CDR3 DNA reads TGTGCCATCAGTGACCCGGGAGAAGGGAATGAAAAACTGTTTTTT.

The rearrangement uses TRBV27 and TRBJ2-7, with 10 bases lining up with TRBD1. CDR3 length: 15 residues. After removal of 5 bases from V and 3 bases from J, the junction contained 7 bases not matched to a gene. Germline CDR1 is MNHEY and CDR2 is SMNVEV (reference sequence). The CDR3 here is CASSTRDRGSYEQYF. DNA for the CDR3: TGTGCCAGCAGTACCAGGGACAGGGGTAGCTACGAGCAGTACTTC.

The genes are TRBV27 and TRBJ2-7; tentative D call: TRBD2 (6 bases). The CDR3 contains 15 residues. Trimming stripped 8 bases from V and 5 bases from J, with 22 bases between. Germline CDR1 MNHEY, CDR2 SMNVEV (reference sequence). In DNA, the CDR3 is TGTGCCAGCCAGAGTATCTGGGGGAGGAACCACGAGCAGTACTTC. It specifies CASQSIWGRNHEQYF.